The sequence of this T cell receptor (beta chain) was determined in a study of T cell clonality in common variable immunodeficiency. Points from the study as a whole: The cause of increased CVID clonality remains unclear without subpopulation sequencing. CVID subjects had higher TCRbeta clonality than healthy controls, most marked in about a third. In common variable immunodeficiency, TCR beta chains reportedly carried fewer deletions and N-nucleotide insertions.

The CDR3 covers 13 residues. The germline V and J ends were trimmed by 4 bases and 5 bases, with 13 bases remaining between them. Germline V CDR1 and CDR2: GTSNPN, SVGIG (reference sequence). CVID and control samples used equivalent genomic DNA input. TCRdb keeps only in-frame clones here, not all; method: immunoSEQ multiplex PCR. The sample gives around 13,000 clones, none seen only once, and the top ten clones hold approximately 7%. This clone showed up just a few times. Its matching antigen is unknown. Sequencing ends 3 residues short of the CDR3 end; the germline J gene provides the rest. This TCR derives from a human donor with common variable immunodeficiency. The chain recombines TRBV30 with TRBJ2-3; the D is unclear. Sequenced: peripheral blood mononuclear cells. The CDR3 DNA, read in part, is TGTGCCTGGACCTCCTTTCCAGAAGATACG. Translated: CAWTSFPEDT. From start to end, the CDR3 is CAWTSFPEDTQYF.